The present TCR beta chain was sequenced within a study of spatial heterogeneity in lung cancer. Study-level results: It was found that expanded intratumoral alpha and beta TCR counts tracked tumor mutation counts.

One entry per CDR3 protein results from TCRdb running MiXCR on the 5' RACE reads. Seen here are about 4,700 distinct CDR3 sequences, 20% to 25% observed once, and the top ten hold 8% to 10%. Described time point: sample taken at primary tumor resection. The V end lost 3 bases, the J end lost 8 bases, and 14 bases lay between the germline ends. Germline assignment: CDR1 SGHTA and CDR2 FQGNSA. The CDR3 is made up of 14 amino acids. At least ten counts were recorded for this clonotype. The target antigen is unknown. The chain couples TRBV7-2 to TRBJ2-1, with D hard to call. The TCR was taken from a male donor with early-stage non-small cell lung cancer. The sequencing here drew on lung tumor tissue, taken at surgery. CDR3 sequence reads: CASSLDGPLDEQFF. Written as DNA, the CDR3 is TGTGCCAGCAGCTTGGATGGACCCCTCGATGAGCAGTTCTTC.